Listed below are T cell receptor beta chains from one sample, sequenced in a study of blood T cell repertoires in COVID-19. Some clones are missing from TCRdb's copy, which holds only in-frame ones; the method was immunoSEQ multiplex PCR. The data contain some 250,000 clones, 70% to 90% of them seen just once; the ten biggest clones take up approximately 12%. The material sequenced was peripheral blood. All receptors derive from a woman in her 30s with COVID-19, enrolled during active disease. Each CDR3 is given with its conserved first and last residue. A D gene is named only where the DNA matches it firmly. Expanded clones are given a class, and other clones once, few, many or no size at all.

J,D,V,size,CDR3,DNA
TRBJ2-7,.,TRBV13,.,CASSLAGYEQYF,TGTGCCAGCAGCTTAGCCGGCTACGAGCAGTACTTC
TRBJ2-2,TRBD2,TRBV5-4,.,CASSATSGNTGELFF,TGTGCCAGCAGCGCGACTAGCGGAAACACCGGGGAGCTGTTTTTT
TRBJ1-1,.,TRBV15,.,CATSRVRGRGTEAFF,TGTGCCACCAGCAGAGTTAGGGGGAGGGGAACTGAAGCTTTCTTT
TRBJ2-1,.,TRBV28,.,CASSLHAGSYNEQFF,TGTGCCAGCAGTCTCCATGCGGGATCCTACAATGAGCAGTTCTTC
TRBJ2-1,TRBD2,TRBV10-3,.,CAISGTSGGVNEQFF,TGTGCCATCAGTGGGACTAGCGGGGGGGTAAATGAGCAGTTCTTC
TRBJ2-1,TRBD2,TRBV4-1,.,CASSQGLAINNEQFF,TGCGCCAGCAGCCAAGGACTAGCTATTAACAATGAGCAGTTCTTC
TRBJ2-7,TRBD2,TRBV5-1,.,CASSQGLAGHYEQYF,TGCGCCAGCAGCCAGGGACTAGCGGGCCACTACGAGCAGTACTTC
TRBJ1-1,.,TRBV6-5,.,CAGGGGHLLNTEAFF,TGTGCCGGCGGGGGGGGACACCTTCTGAACACTGAAGCTTTCTTT
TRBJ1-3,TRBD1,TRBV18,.,CASSPPGQGFRNTIYF,TGTGCCAGCTCACCGCCGGGACAGGGGTTTAGAAACACCATATATTTT
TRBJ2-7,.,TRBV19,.,CASSIAASYEQYF,TGTGCCAGTAGTATAGCGGCTAGCTACGAGCAGTACTTC
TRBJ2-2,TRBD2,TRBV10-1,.,CASGPFSGGYTGELFF,TGCGCCAGCGGACCCTTTAGCGGGGGGTACACCGGGGAGCTGTTTTTT
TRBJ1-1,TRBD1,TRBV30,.,CACRQGQGNTEAFF,TGTGCCTGCAGACAGGGGCAAGGGAACACTGAAGCTTTCTTT
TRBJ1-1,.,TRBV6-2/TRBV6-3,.,CASSLRGQGYTEAFF,TGTGCCAGCAGTTTACGAGGCCAGGGTTACACTGAAGCTTTCTTT
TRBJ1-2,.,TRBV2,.,CASEAPNYGYTF,TGTGCCTCCGAGGCGCCTAACTATGGCTACACCTTC
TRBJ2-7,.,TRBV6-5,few,CASSRGLGTYEQYF,TGTGCCAGCAGTCGGGGACTGGGAACCTACGAGCAGTACTTC
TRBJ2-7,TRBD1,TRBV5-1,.,CASSLVVGTGASEQYF,TGCGCCAGCAGCTTGGTGGTTGGGACAGGGGCCTCCGAGCAGTACTTC
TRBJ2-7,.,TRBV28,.,CASSLAGARSSEQYF,TGTGCCAGCAGTTTAGCAGGGGCGAGGTCTTCAGAGCAGTACTTC
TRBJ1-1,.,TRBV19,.,CASSIREISFTEAFF,TGTGCCAGTAGTATTCGGGAGATTTCGTTCACTGAAGCTTTCTTT
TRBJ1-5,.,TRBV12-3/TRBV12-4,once,CASSSRVNQPQHF,TGTGCCAGCAGTTCGAGGGTCAATCAGCCCCAGCATTTT
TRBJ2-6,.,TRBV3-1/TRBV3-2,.,CASSQGGPSGANVLTF,TGTGCCAGCAGCCAAGGCGGCCCCTCTGGGGCCAACGTCCTGACTTTC
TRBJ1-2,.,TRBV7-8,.,CASSLRVEVNGYTF,TGTGCCAGCAGCTTACGTGTGGAGGTGAATGGCTACACCTTC
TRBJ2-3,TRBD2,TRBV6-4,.,CASSPGLAIKTDTQYF,TGTGCCAGCAGTCCGGGACTAGCGATTAAAACAGATACGCAGTATTTT
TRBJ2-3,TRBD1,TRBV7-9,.,CASSYYRQGGKADTQYF,TGTGCCAGCAGCTACTACCGACAGGGGGGGAAAGCAGATACGCAGTATTTT
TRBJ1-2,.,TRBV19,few,CASSQLIRGNGYTF,TGTGCCAGTAGCCAGCTGATTAGGGGGAACGGCTACACCTTC
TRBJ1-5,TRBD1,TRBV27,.,CASSAGTGGLQPQHF,TGTGCCAGCAGCGCCGGGACAGGAGGTCTTCAGCCCCAGCATTTT
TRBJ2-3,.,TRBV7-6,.,CASSREPGTPRNTDTQYF,TGTGCCAGCAGCAGAGAACCTGGGACTCCCCGGAACACAGATACGCAGTATTTT
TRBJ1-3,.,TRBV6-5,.,CASSYSSRRSGNTIYF,TGTGCCAGCAGTTACTCGTCCCGGAGGTCAGGAAACACCATATATTTT
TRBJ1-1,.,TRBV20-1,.,CSAYRVTEAFF,TGCAGTGCGTACAGGGTCACTGAAGCTTTCTTT
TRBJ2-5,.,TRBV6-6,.,CASKQGSRETQYF,TGTGCCAGCAAACAGGGATCGCGGGAGACCCAGTACTTC
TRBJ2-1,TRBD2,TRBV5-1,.,CASSQELTSGGTFPYNEQFF,TGCGCCAGCAGTCAGGAACTGACTAGCGGGGGGACATTTCCATACAATGAGCAGTTCTTC
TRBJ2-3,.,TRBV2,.,CASSEALSFADTQYF,TGTGCCAGCAGTGAAGCGCTTAGCTTTGCGGATACGCAGTATTTT
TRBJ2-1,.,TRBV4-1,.,CASSPLGQEGNEQFF,TGCGCCAGCAGCCCCTTGGGTCAGGAGGGCAATGAGCAGTTCTTC
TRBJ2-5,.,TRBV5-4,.,CASSSVQETQYF,TGTGCCAGCAGCTCCGTTCAAGAGACCCAGTACTTC
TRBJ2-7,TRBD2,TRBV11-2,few,CASSLGGSYEQYF,TGTGCCAGCAGCTTGGGGGGGTCCTACGAGCAGTACTTC
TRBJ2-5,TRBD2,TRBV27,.,CASSPTGGAETQYF,TGTGCCAGCAGTCCCACGGGGGGGGCAGAGACCCAGTACTTC
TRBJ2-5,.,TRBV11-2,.,CASSSYSGFETQYF,TGTGCCAGCAGCTCGTACTCGGGTTTTGAGACCCAGTACTTC
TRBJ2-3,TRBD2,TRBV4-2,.,CASSQESGDRTDTQYF,TGTGCCAGCAGCCAAGAAAGCGGGGATCGGACAGATACGCAGTATTTT
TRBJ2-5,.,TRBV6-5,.,CASSYSKGVDETQYF,TGTGCCAGCAGTTACTCGAAGGGGGTCGACGAGACCCAGTACTTC
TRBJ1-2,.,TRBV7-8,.,CASSLVRDGYTF,TGTGCCAGCAGCTTAGTGAGAGATGGCTACACCTTC
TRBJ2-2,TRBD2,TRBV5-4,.,CASSDILAGGPGELFF,TGTGCCAGCAGCGACATCTTAGCGGGGGGGCCCGGGGAGCTGTTTTTT
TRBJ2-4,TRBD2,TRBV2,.,CASSLRLAQYF,TGTGCCAGCAGCCTCAGACTAGCCCAGTACTTC
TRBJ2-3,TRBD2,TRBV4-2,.,CASSQDRSGGLADTQYF,TGTGCCAGCAGCCAAGACCGTAGCGGGGGGTTAGCAGATACGCAGTATTTT
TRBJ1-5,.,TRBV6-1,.,CASSDELRGQPQHF,TGTGCCAGCAGTGATGAACTTCGGGGTCAGCCCCAGCATTTT
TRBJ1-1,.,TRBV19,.,CASSTQGGRAEAFF,TGTGCCAGTAGTACCCAGGGTGGAAGGGCTGAAGCTTTCTTT
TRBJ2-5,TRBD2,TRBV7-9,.,CASSLVIAGAGETQYF,TGTGCCAGCAGCTTAGTGATAGCGGGGGCTGGGGAGACCCAGTACTTC
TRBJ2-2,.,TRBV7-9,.,CASSLEIRDTGELFF,TGTGCCAGCAGCTTAGAGATTCGGGACACCGGGGAGCTGTTTTTT
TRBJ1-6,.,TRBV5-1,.,CASSLGQSSSYNSPLHF,TGCGCCAGCAGCTTGGGACAGTCGAGCTCCTATAATTCACCCCTCCACTTT